Listed below are T cell receptor beta chains from one sample, sequenced in a study of shared clonotypes between healthy human individuals. This table comes from immunoSEQ multiplex PCR, and its TCRdb copy is limited to in-frame clones, with some not included. Here the sample spans 450,000 to 550,000 clones, approximately 79% being singletons. The sample was PBMCs. The receptors were sampled from a woman in her thirties or forties in good health. Some clones in this sample may be carry-over from other donors' samples. Both conserved end residues are part of each CDR3. The D gene is left open where the match is weak. The listing skips clone size in some rows; elsewhere it reads once, few, many or a size class.

CDR3 DNA	CDR3 protein	D gene	clone size	V gene	J gene
TGTGCCAGCGCAGCGGTCTCTCTGGGCGGCTACACCTTC	CASAAVSLGGYTF	.	.	TRBV14	TRBJ1-2
TGCGCCAGCAGCGAAGTAGCGGGAGGGAATAACGGTGAGCAGTTCTTC	CASSEVAGGNNGEQFF	TRBD2	.	TRBV5-1	TRBJ2-1
TGTGCCAGCAGCCAAGGATCGGGAGTATTTGAGCAGTTCTTC	CASSQGSGVFEQFF	.	once	TRBV14	TRBJ2-1
TGCGCCAGCAGCTTGGGTGGGGACACCTATAATTCACCCCTCCACTTT	CASSLGGDTYNSPLHF	.	.	TRBV5-1	TRBJ1-6
TGTGCCAGCAGACCGGGACAGGGGATGAACACTGAAGCTTTCTTT	CASRPGQGMNTEAFF	TRBD1	.	TRBV28	TRBJ1-1
TGTGCCAGCAGCTTAGCAATCGCGGGCTCCTACGAGCAGTACTTC	CASSLAIAGSYEQYF	.	once	TRBV7-2	TRBJ2-7
TGCGCCAGCAGCTTGGGTCTAGCGGGAAGTTCAGTAACAGATACGCAGTATTTT	CASSLGLAGSSVTDTQYF	TRBD2	.	TRBV5-1	TRBJ2-3
TGTGCCACCAAAAGGACAGTCCGTGAAGCTTTCTTT	CATKRTVREAFF	.	.	TRBV28	TRBJ1-1
TGTGCCAGCAGTGAGGGACCCGCTAGCACAGATACGCAGTATTTT	CASSEGPASTDTQYF	.	.	TRBV5-4	TRBJ2-3
TGTGCCAGCAGCGGAACCCCGGGAGTCTCCTACAATGAGCAGTTCTTC	CASSGTPGVSYNEQFF	.	.	TRBV9	TRBJ2-1
TGTGCCAGCAGCTTAGACCTAGGACAGATATACGAGCAGTACTTC	CASSLDLGQIYEQYF	.	.	TRBV7-9	TRBJ2-7
TGTGCCAGCAGCCCCCTGGGACAGAGCTATGGCTACACCTTC	CASSPLGQSYGYTF	TRBD1	.	TRBV7-6	TRBJ1-2
TGTGCCAGCAGCTTAGACCCTAGCGGGAGTACCTATGAGCAGTTCTTC	CASSLDPSGSTYEQFF	TRBD2	.	TRBV7-2	TRBJ2-1
TGTGCCAGCAGTGCCCAAGGGACTACATACGAGCAGTACTTC	CASSAQGTTYEQYF	TRBD2	.	TRBV2	TRBJ2-7
TGTGCCAGTAGCCCCCGAGGGACCCCCCAGACCGGGGAGCTGTTTTTT	CASSPRGTPQTGELFF	.	.	TRBV19	TRBJ2-2
TGTGCCAGCAGCTTAGCCCTTTTCCAGCCCCAAGAGACCCAGTACTTC	CASSLALFQPQETQYF	.	.	TRBV7-9	TRBJ2-5
TGTGCCAGCAGCCCTCGGACTAGCGGGAGTCGGGAGCAGTACTTC	CASSPRTSGSREQYF	TRBD2	.	TRBV9	TRBJ2-7
TGTGCCAGCAGCCTACTGTCGGCCGGGTTCGAGCAGTACTTC	CASSLLSAGFEQYF	.	.	TRBV6-6	TRBJ2-7
TGTGCCTGGATTTCCAGGGACCTAGCTAACTATGGCTACACCTTC	CAWISRDLANYGYTF	.	few	TRBV30	TRBJ1-2
TGTGCCAGCAGTTCCGGGTCCTACAATGAGCAGTTCTTC	CASSSGSYNEQFF	.	.	TRBV6-5	TRBJ2-1
TGTGCCAGCAGTGAGGGCAGTTACAATGAGCAGTTCTTC	CASSEGSYNEQFF	.	.	TRBV2	TRBJ2-1
TGTGCCAGCAGTCCAGGACTAGCGGGAGGGAGGGAGCAGTACTTC	CASSPGLAGGREQYF	TRBD2	.	TRBV27	TRBJ2-7
TGTGCCAGTAGTATTGCGGCGGGGAGGACAGATACGCAGTATTTT	CASSIAAGRTDTQYF	.	.	TRBV19	TRBJ2-3
TGTGCCAGCAGTTTCCTCGGGTCCTCTGGAAACACCATATATTTT	CASSFLGSSGNTIYF	.	.	TRBV6-6	TRBJ1-3
TGTGCCAGCAGGCTAGCGGTGGGAGATACGCAGTATTTT	CASRLAVGDTQYF	TRBD2	.	TRBV2	TRBJ2-3
TGTGCCAGCAGTGAAGTAGGGGAAAGCCCAGTCTACGAGCAGTACTTC	CASSEVGESPVYEQYF	.	many	TRBV6-1	TRBJ2-7
TGCGCCAGCAGCTTGACGGGGACTAGCGGGAGTGGGGATACGCAGTATTTT	CASSLTGTSGSGDTQYF	TRBD2	.	TRBV5-1	TRBJ2-3
TGTGCCAGCAGGGCAGAGAAACACCACTCCTACGAGCAGTACTTC	CASRAEKHHSYEQYF	.	.	TRBV6-6	TRBJ2-7
TGTGCCAGCAGCGTGGGACAGGGGGTAGACATTCAGTACTTC	CASSVGQGVDIQYF	TRBD1	.	TRBV6-1	TRBJ2-4
TGTGCCAGCAGCTTACTAGATGGAGACAATGAGCAGTTCTTC	CASSLLDGDNEQFF	.	.	TRBV5-4	TRBJ2-1
TGTGCCAGCAGCTTATGGGACAATCAGCCCCAGCATTTT	CASSLWDNQPQHF	.	.	TRBV7-2	TRBJ1-5